The 8 T cell receptor beta chains below come from one sample, sequenced in a study of cytomegalovirus exposure and HLA in healthy donors. The study ran its PCR with 60 Vbeta and 13 Jbeta primers. Some clones are missing from TCRdb's copy, which holds only in-frame ones; the method was immunoSEQ multiplex PCR. This table has some 160,000 clones, about 85% appearing once. Source material: PBMCs. Every receptor here comes from a boy aged 2-15 years in good health and CMV-seronegative.

The gene calls are TRBV21-1 and TRBJ2-1; the DNA was not used to check the table's D call, TRBD2. TRBV21-1 is a documented pseudogene. The CDR3 loop spans 20 amino acids. The CDR3 is CASSKVQLRDYSSSYNEQFF. CDR3 sequence (DNA): TGTGCCAGCAGCAAAGTTCAACTTCGGGACTACTCGAGCTCCTACAATGAGCAGTTCTTC.

The chain combines TRBV25-1 with TRBJ1-3, with TRBD1 matching over 10 bases. This CDR3 contains 14 residues. The junction had 3 bases not matched to a gene; V was cut back by 6 bases and J by 4 bases. The germline gives CDR1 MGHDK, CDR2 SYGVNS. The CDR3 loop reads CASSGTGVGNTIYF. In DNA, the CDR3 is TGTGCCAGCAGCGGGACAGGGGTAGGAAACACCATATATTTT.

The V gene is TRBV5-1, the J gene TRBJ2-1, with 7 bases that match TRBD1. Trimming took 0 bases from V and 4 from J; bases not matched to a gene: 1. The germline V gene has CDR1 SGHRS and CDR2 YFSETQ. This CDR3 comprises 14 residues. The CDR3 nucleotides are TGCGCCAGCAGCTTGGTACAGGGGTACAATGAGCAGTTCTTC. As protein: CASSLVQGYNEQFF.

This chain links TRBV11-2 with TRBJ2-2; 7 nucleotides align to TRBD1. This CDR3 is 15 amino acids long. CDR1 is SGHAT, CDR2 FQNNGV, per germline. Unmatched junction bases numbered 5, after V lost 5 bases and J lost 2 bases. CDR3 sequence: CASSRRDSNTGELFF. The CDR3 bases are TGTGCCAGCAGCCGTCGGGACAGCAACACCGGGGAGCTGTTTTTT.

CDR3 bases: TGCAGCGTTGAGTCCGGGGGAGGGGATGGCTACACCTTC. Its protein is CSVESGGGDGYTF. V gene TRBV29-1 combines with J gene TRBJ1-2, with D maybe TRBD1 (5 bases). CDR3 length: 13 amino acids. V lost 3 bases, J lost 6 bases, and 14 bases lay in between. CDR1 and CDR2 (germline): SQVTM, ANQGSEA.

This chain links TRBV6-4 with TRBJ2-7; unclear D gene. Per the germline V gene, CDR1 is MRHNA and CDR2 is SNTAGT. The CDR3 length is 14 residues. Trimming pared 5 bases from V and 4 bases from J, leaving 15 bases between. The CDR3 DNA sequence: TGTGCCAGCAGTATTCTTAGCTATAGGTACGAGCAGTACTTC. This codes for CASSILSYRYEQYF.

The chain has TRBV10-2 and TRBJ1-2; D is uncertain. Trimming left V 6 bases short and J 3 bases short, with 8 bases between. The CDR3 covers 12 residues. Looked up from germline, CDR1 is WSHSY and CDR2 is SAAADI. The CDR3 region has the DNA TGCGCCAGCAGCCGGGTCTACTATGGCTACACCTTC. Translating it yields CASSRVYYGYTF.

The gene calls are TRBV7-9 and TRBJ2-1; D perhaps matches TRBD1 (5 bases). The CDR3 sequence is 12 residues long. Trimming removed 3 bases from V and 9 bases from J, with 9 bases in between. Germline-derived CDR1 and CDR2 are SEHNR and FQNEAQ (reference sequence). CDR3 residues: CASSLGRGEQFF. The CDR3 coding sequence is TGTGCCAGCAGCTTGGGGCGAGGTGAGCAGTTCTTC.